A single sample is the source of the 9 T cell receptor beta chains below, sequenced in a study of shared clonotypes between healthy human individuals. The repertoire was sequenced with immunoSEQ multiplex PCR; TCRdb's copy has only in-frame clones and lacks some. In the table there are about 600,000 clones, around 97% of which are singletons. Material: naive CD4+ T cells sorted from blood. Noted subset: CD45RA+ positively selected. These receptors all come from a woman aged 25 to 39 in good health.

This rearrangement joins TRBV6-1 to TRBJ1-1; D is uncertain. Trimming removed 3 bases at V and 0 bases at J, with 5 bases between. CDR1 and CDR2 (germline): MNHNS, SASEGT. The CDR3 consists of 13 residues. The CDR3: CASSDPMNTEAFF. The CDR3 coding sequence is TGTGCCAGCAGTGACCCAATGAACACTGAAGCTTTCTTT.

The chain links TRBV6-1 to TRBJ2-7; 10 bases agree with TRBD1. The V gene end was trimmed by 7 bases and the J gene end by 4 bases; junction bases not matched to a gene: 10. Germline V CDR1 and CDR2: MNHNS, SASEGT. The CDR3 extends over 15 amino acids. The CDR3 DNA follows: TGTGCCAGCATTCGTGAGGACAGGGGGTTTTACGAGCAGTACTTC. This codes for CASIREDRGFYEQYF.

In its sample, this clone was seen once. The chain joins TRBV5-4 to TRBJ1-5, with 7 positions matching TRBD1. The germline gives CDR1 SGHNT, CDR2 YYREEE (reference sequence). The CDR3 covers 13 residues. V was pared by 3 bases and J by 7 bases, with 4 bases of the junction left unmatched. The CDR3 region is CASSSQGQQPQHF. CDR3 nucleotides: TGTGCCAGCAGCTCACAGGGGCAACAGCCCCAGCATTTT.

This sequence joins TRBV6-5 and TRBJ2-7; 11 positions agree with TRBD1. Trimming cost V 5 bases and J 4 bases; bases outside gene matches: 7. Germline CDR1 MNHEY, CDR2 SVGAGI. The CDR3 totals 15 residues. CDR3 residues: CASSQGTGGTYEQYF. The CDR3 DNA reads TGTGCCAGCAGTCAAGGGACAGGGGGGACGTACGAGCAGTACTTC.

The V call is TRBV9, the J call TRBJ2-1; tentatively, D is TRBD1 or TRBD2 (5 bases each). CDR3 length equals 15 residues. CDR1 is SGDLS, CDR2 YYNGEE, per germline. With 4 bases removed from V and 4 bases from J, the gap between germline ends came to 15 bases. As DNA, the CDR3 is TGTGCCAGCAGCCCCCAAGGGGAGCTTTACAATGAGCAGTTCTTC. It translates to CASSPQGELYNEQFF.

V usage is TRBV11-2 and J usage is TRBJ2-1; 7 nucleotides line up with TRBD1. Trimming at V came to 7 bases and at J to 7 bases, leaving 19 bases not matched to a gene. Germline V gene lookup returns CDR1 SGHAT and CDR2 FQNNGV. The CDR3 covers 17 residues. The CDR3 reads CASTPIRGTASGNEQFF. The CDR3 DNA follows: TGTGCCAGCACCCCTATCCGAGGGACAGCGTCGGGTAATGAGCAGTTCTTC.

The V gene is TRBV5-4, the J gene TRBJ2-2; TRBD1 aligns across 8 bases. CDR1 and CDR2 (germline): SGHNT, YYREEE (reference sequence). The V segment lost 4 bases and the J segment 4 bases; nucleotides outside the gene matches: 12. CDR3 size: 17 residues. In DNA, the CDR3 is TGTGCCAGCAGCCGACCTCCGGGACAGGCCCCCACCGGGGAGCTGTTTTTT. Translating gives CASSRPPGQAPTGELFF.

This clone was recorded only once. The genes are TRBV19 and TRBJ2-3; 7 bases line up with TRBD1. Trimming at V came to 4 bases and at J to 7 bases, leaving 8 bases not matched to a gene. This CDR3 has 14 residues. Per germline, CDR1 LNHDA and CDR2 SQIVND (reference sequence). The CDR3 region is CASSNGQGVNTQYF. Here the CDR3 DNA reads TGTGCCAGTAGTAACGGGCAGGGGGTCAATACGCAGTATTTT.

The V and J genes are TRBV6-4 and TRBJ2-3; 12 bases agree with TRBD2. V shed 5 bases, J shed 5 bases, and the junction held 17 bases outside the gene matches. Germline-derived CDR1 and CDR2 are MRHNA and SNTAGT. CDR3 length: 19 amino acids. Written as DNA, the CDR3 is TGTGCCAGCAGTCCTCCGGATCTAGCGGGAGGGTCCAAGAGAGATACGCAGTATTTT. Protein sequence: CASSPPDLAGGSKRDTQYF.